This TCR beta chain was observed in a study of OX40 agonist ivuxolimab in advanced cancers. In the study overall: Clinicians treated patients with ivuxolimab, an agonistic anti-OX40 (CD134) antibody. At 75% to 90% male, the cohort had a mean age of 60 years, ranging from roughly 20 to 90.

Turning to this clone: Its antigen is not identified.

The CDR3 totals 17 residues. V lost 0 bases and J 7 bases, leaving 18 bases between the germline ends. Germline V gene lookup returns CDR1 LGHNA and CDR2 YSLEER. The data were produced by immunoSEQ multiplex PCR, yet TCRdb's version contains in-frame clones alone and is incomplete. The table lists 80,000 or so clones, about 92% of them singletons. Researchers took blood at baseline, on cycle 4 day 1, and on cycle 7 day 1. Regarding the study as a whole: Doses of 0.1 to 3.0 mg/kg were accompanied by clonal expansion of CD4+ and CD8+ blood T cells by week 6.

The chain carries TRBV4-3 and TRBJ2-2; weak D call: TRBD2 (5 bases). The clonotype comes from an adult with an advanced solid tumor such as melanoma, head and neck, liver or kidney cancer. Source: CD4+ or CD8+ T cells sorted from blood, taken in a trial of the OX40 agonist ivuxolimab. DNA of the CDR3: TGCGCCAGCAGCCAAGACAGCCTGGACTTGGACGGCGGGGAGCTGTTTTTT. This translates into CASSQDSLDLDGGELFF.